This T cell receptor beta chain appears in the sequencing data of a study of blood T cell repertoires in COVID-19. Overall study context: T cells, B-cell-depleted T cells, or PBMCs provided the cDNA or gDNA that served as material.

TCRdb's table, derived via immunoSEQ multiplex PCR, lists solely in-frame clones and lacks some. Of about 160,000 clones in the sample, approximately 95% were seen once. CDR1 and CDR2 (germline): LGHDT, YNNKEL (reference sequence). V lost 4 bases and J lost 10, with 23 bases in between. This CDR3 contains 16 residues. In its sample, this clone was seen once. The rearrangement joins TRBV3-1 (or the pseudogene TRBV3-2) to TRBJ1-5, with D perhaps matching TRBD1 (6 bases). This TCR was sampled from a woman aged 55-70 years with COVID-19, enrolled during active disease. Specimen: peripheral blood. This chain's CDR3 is CASSRSVSTGLEPQHF. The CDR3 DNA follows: TGTGCCAGCAGCCGTTCAGTGTCGACAGGATTGGAACCCCAGCATTTT.